This T cell receptor beta chain stems from a study of blood T cell repertoires in COVID-19. The table came from immunoSEQ multiplex PCR; TCRdb's copy has only in-frame clones and leaves some out. In the table there are under 250,000 clones, around 82% of which are singletons. This clonotype was sampled from a man aged 40-50 years with active or convalescent COVID-19. The sequenced sample was peripheral blood.

CDR3 sequence reads: CASSITGQGQPQHF. CDR3 nucleotide sequence: TGTGCCAGCAGCATTACAGGGCAGGGACAGCCCCAGCATTTT. The chain carries TRBV7-9 and TRBJ1-5; maybe TRBD1 (6 bases). The CDR3 length is 14 residues. Per germline, CDR1 SEHNR and CDR2 FQNEAQ (reference sequence). Trimming left V 5 bases short and J 7 bases short, with 15 bases between. The variable domain in full, with the rest retrieved from reference TRBV7-9 and TRBJ1-5, is DTGVSQNPRHKITKRGQNVTFRCDPISEHNRLYWYRQTLGQGPEFLTYFQNEAQLEKSRLLSDRFSAERPKGSFSTLEIQRTEQGDSAMYLCASSITGQGQPQHFGDGTRLSIL.